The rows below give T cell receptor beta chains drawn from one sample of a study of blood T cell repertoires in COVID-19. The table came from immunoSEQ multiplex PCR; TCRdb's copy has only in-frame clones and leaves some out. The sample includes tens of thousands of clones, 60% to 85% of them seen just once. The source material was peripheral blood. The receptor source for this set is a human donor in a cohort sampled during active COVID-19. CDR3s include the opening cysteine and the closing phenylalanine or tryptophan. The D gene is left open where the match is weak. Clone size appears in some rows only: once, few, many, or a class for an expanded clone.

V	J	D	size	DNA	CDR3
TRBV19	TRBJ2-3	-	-	TGTGCCAGTAGTATAATGCGGGGAGGAAGCACAGATACGCAGTATTTT	CASSIMRGGSTDTQYF
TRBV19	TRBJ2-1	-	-	TGTGCCAGTAATACTGGCGGGAACCACAATGAGCAGTTCTTC	CASNTGGNHNEQFF
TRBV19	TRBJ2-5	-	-	TGTGCCAGTAGTATTGTCTACAGAGAAGAGACCCAGTACTTC	CASSIVYREETQYF
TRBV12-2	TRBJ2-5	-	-	TGTGCAAGTCGCGCTCGGGGTCGAGGGACCCAGTACTTC	CASRARGRGTQYF
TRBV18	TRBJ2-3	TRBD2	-	TGTGCCAGCTCACCAGTCGAGCGGGGGATTGGGGATACGCAGTATTTT	CASSPVERGIGDTQYF
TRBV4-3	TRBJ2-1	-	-	TGCGCCAGCAGCCAAGTGGGGGCCAATGAGCAGTTCTTC	CASSQVGANEQFF
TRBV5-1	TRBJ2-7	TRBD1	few	TGCGCCAGCAGCCTGGGGACAGCAAATGTAGAGCAGTACTTC	CASSLGTANVEQYF
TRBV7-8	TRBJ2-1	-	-	TGTGCCAGCAGCTTAGCGACAAGGGGGGGCTACAATGAGCAGTTCTTC	CASSLATRGGYNEQFF
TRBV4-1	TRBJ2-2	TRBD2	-	TGCGCCAGCAGCCAAACCCCGGGCGGGGGGCCGGGCACCGGGGAGCTGTTTTTT	CASSQTPGGGPGTGELFF
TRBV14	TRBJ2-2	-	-	TGTGCCAGCAGCCCCCGGACAGTGGACGCCGGGGAGCTGTTTTTT	CASSPRTVDAGELFF
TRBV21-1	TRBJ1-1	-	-	TGTGCCAGCAGCAAAGCGCGAGTTCTAGGAACAGGGAGGAACACTGAAGCTTTCTTT	CASSKARVLGTGRNTEAFF
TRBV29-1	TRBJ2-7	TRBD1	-	TGCAGCGGGGGACAGGGCCAAGCCTACGAGCAGTACTTC	CSGGQGQAYEQYF
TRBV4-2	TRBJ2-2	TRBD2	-	TGTGCCAGCAGCCAAGAGGCGCAGCGGGGCACCGGGGAGCTGTTTTTT	CASSQEAQRGTGELFF
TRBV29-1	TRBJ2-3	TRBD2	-	TGCAGCGTTGAGGAGCCGGCTAGCGGTCCACCAGATACGCAGTATTTT	CSVEEPASGPPDTQYF
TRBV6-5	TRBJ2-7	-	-	TGTGCCAGCAGTTACTCGAAAGTTGGGGGCTGGGAGCAGTACTTC	CASSYSKVGGWEQYF
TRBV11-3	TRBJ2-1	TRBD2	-	TGTGCCAGCAGCAAGGAGGCCTGGGGGGAGGGCCGTCTTGAGCAGTTCTTC	CASSKEAWGEGRLEQFF
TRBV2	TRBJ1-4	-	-	TGTGCCAGCAGGCCAGGGTCAGCTAATGAAAAACTGTTTTTT	CASRPGSANEKLFF
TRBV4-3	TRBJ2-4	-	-	TGCGCCAGCAGCCAAGATGGGGAACCGCGGGAAAACATTCAGTACTTC	CASSQDGEPRENIQYF
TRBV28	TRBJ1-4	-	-	TGTGCCAGCAGCCCGCCCAGGGTTGAAAATGAAAAACTGTTTTTT	CASSPPRVENEKLFF
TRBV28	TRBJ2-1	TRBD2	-	TGTGCCAGCACAACGGGGGGGGACAATGAGCAGTTCTTC	CASTTGGDNEQFF
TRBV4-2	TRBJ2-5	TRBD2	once	TGTGCCAGCAGCCAAGCCGTCTCGAACCTTACTAGCGACCAAGAGACCCAGTACTTC	CASSQAVSNLTSDQETQYF
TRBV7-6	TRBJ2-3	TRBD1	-	TGTGCCAGCAGCCTATTAGTAGGGCGACAGGGAAGCACAGATACGCAGTATTTT	CASSLLVGRQGSTDTQYF
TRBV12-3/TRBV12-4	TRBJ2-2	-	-	TGTGCCAGCAGTTCGTTCCCGGGCGGGGAGCTGTTTTTT	CASSSFPGGELFF
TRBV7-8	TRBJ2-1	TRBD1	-	TGTGCCAGCAGCCCACAGGGGGCAACCTACAATGAGCAGTTCTTC	CASSPQGATYNEQFF
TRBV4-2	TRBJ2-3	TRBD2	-	TGTGCCAGCAGCCCGGGACTAGCGACAGATACGCAGTATTTT	CASSPGLATDTQYF
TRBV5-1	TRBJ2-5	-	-	TGCGCCAGCAGAACAGAAGAGACCCAGTACTTC	CASRTEETQYF
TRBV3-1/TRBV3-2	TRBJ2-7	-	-	TGTGCCAGCGGTTACGGGACTCCCTACGAGCAGTACTTC	CASGYGTPYEQYF
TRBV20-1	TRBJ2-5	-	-	TGCAGTGCTAGTATAGAAGAGACCCAGTACTTC	CSASIEETQYF
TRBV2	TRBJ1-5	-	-	TGTGCCAGCAGTGGAGCCCCTATCCAAGTCCAGCCCCAGCATTTT	CASSGAPIQVQPQHF
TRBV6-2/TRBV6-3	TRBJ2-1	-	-	TGTGCCAGCAGTCCCAGGGGCTCTGGTAGAAATGAGCAGTTCTTC	CASSPRGSGRNEQFF
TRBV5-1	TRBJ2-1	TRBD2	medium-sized	TGCGCCAGCAGCTTGGTACTAGCGGGAGACTCCTACAATGAGCAGTTCTTC	CASSLVLAGDSYNEQFF
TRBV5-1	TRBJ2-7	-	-	TGCGCCAGCAGCTTGGAACAGCCATACGAGCAGTACTTC	CASSLEQPYEQYF
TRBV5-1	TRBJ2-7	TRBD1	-	TGCGCCAGCAGCTTGGAGGGACAGGGCTACGAGCAGTACTTC	CASSLEGQGYEQYF
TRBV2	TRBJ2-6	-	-	TGTGCCAGCCCCACCTTGGGCACGAAAAGATCTGGGGCCAACGTCCTGACTTTC	CASPTLGTKRSGANVLTF
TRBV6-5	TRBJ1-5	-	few	TGTGCCAGCAGTCCCGGGGGGCATCAGCCCCAGCATTTT	CASSPGGHQPQHF
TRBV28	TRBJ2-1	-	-	TGTGCCAGCAGTCCCCAGGGGTTTGTCTCCAATGAGCAGTTCTTC	CASSPQGFVSNEQFF
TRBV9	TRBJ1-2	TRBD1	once	TGTGCCAGCAGCGTGGGACAGGGGTATACCTATGGCTACACCTTC	CASSVGQGYTYGYTF
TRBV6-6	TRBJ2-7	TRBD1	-	TGTGCCAGCCTCACAGGGGACAGCATCCACGAGCAGTACTTC	CASLTGDSIHEQYF
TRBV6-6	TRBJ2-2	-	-	TGTGCCAGCAGTTACCTCAGTACCGGGGAGCTGTTTTTT	CASSYLSTGELFF
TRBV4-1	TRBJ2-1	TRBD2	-	TGCGCCAGCAGCCAAGGACTAGCGGTGAGGGGGTCACGCAGTGAGCAGTTCTTC	CASSQGLAVRGSRSEQFF
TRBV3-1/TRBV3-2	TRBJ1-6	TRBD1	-	TGTGCCAGCAGCCAATCAACAGGGGACCTGTCGCTGGCCCTCCACTTT	CASSQSTGDLSLALHF
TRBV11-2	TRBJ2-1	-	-	TGTGCCAGCAGCTTAGATTCGGGCGGGGTTGAGCAGTTCTTC	CASSLDSGGVEQFF
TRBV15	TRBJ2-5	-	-	TGTGCCACCAGCAGAGATTCGGCCTCGAGGGTGACCCAGTACTTC	CATSRDSASRVTQYF
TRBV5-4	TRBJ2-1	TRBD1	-	TGTGCCAGCAGCTCGACACAGGGGGCTAACTACAATGAGCAGTTCTTC	CASSSTQGANYNEQFF
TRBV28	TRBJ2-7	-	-	TGTGCCAGCAGCTATAGCGGACACGAATCCTACGAGCAGTACTTC	CASSYSGHESYEQYF
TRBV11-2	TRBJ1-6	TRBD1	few	TGTGCCAGCAGCTTAAGGGGACAGGGTGGATCACCCCTCCACTTT	CASSLRGQGGSPLHF
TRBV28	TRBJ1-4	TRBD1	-	TGTGCCAGCAGGGAGGGGGACAGAATCAATGAAAAACTGTTTTTT	CASREGDRINEKLFF
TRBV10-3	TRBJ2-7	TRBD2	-	TGTGCCATCAGTGAATTGTCTAGCGGGAGTAGTGAGCAGTACTTC	CAISELSSGSSEQYF
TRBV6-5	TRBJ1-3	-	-	TGTGCCAGTGCAAACAGGGCCAGCTCTGGAAACACCATATATTTT	CASANRASSGNTIYF
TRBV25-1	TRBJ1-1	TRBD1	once	TGTGCCAGCAGTGAGACGACAGGGGCTCCTGAAGCTTTCTTT	CASSETTGAPEAFF
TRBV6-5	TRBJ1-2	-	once	TGTGCCAGCAGTTACAATAGCGCTAACTATGGCTACACCTTC	CASSYNSANYGYTF
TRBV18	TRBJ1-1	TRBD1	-	TGTGCCAGCTCACCTCAGACACAGGGGAGGATGAACACTGAAGCTTTCTTT	CASSPQTQGRMNTEAFF
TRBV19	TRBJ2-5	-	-	TGTGCCAGTAGTCGATATCCCGAGGCCCAAGAGACCCAGTACTTC	CASSRYPEAQETQYF
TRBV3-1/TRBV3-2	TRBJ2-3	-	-	TGTGCCAGCAGCCAAGCTGGAGGGGCCACAGATACGCAGTATTTT	CASSQAGGATDTQYF